This entry lists 5 T cell receptor beta chains sequenced from one sample in a study of vaccination and CD4 T cells after COVID-19. CD4+ T cells that had been cultured provided DNA sequenced with the Oncomine TCR Beta short-read assay. One entry per CDR3 protein, called by TCRdb with MiXCR from the PCR reads. The sample carries about 15,000 distinct CDR3 sequences, 58% recorded once. No antigen is known for these receptors. The sample's treatment: approximately nine-day PBMC culture with coronavirus spike peptide pools or control peptides (ViraFEST assay). Specimen: CD4+ T cells from blood, cultured in vitro. The origin of the receptors is a human donor who had recovered from COVID-19.

This clonotype has a handful of counts. CDR3 region: CASSLDRASANYGYTF. CDR3 coding DNA: TGTGCCAGCAGCTTAGATAGGGCGTCGGCTAACTATGGCTACACCTTC. The J gene is TRBJ1-2, the V gene TRBV11-3, with D unclear. CDR3 length: 16 amino acids. Germline values: CDR1 SGHNT, CDR2 YENEEA. V was cut by 0 bases and J by 0 bases, with 11 bases left in between.

The V and J genes are TRBV11-3 and TRBJ2-3; possibly TRBD1 for D (5 bases). The CDR3 has 15 residues. Germline loops: CDR1 SGHNT, CDR2 YENEEA. V gave up 5 bases and J gave up 0 bases, with 12 bases separating them. This CDR3 is CASSPAAGSTDTQYF. In DNA, the CDR3 is TGTGCCAGCAGCCCGGCGGCAGGGAGCACAGATACGCAGTATTTT. The full variable domain, with the rest looked up from reference TRBV11-3 and TRBJ2-3, is EAGVVQSPRYKIIEKKQPVAFWCNPISGHNTLYWYLQNLGQGPELLIRYENEEAVDDSQLPKDRFSAERLKGVDSTLKIQPAELGDSAVYLCASSPAAGSTDTQYFGPGTRLTVL.

The rearrangement joins TRBV12-3 or TRBV12-4 to TRBJ1-1; 7 positions agree with TRBD1. The CDR3 runs to 14 residues. With V trimmed by 5 bases and J by 1 base, 4 bases remained unmatched. The CDR3 DNA sequence: TGTGCCAGCAGTCTCACAGGGGCGAACACTGAAGCTTTCTTT. Translating it yields CASSLTGANTEAFF.

The chain links TRBV7-6 to TRBJ2-5, with a tentative D call TRBD2 (6 bases). The ends were cut back, 0 bases at V and 1 base at J, with 6 bases in the middle. The CDR3 consists of 14 residues. The germline V gene encodes CDR1 SGHVS and CDR2 FNYEAQ. CDR3 protein: CASSLAGGQETQYF. CDR3 nucleotide sequence: TGTGCCAGCAGCTTAGCCGGGGGCCAAGAGACCCAGTACTTC.

V is TRBV20-1 and J is TRBJ1-2; TRBD1 matches 10 bases. The CDR3 extends over 16 amino acids. The junction had 10 bases not matched to a gene; V was cut back by 5 bases and J by 1 base. Germline values: CDR1 DFQATT, CDR2 SNEGSKA (reference sequence). CDR3 DNA sequence: TGCAGTGCTCATACTGACAGGGGGCCTTTTAACTATGGCTACACCTTC. This codes for CSAHTDRGPFNYGYTF.